The rows below give T cell receptor beta chains drawn from one sample of a study of cytomegalovirus exposure and HLA in healthy donors. Here immunoSEQ multiplex PCR was the method, and the copy in TCRdb shows in-frame clones only, minus some. The sample lists fewer than 150,000 clones; 74% were seen once. The sequenced material came from PBMCs. The receptors were sampled from a woman aged 50 to 65 in good health and CMV-seropositive. The CDR3 runs from the conserved cysteine through the conserved F or W. The order of the fields is D gene, J gene, V gene, clone size, CDR3 DNA, CDR3 protein. The D gene is left open where the match is weak. A row's size may be missing; if present it is once, few, many or a size class.

. TRBJ1-1 TRBV14 . TGTGCCAGCAGCCAAGTTGCGGGGATGAACACTGAAGCTTTCTTT CASSQVAGMNTEAFF
TRBD2 TRBJ2-1 TRBV13 . TGTGCCAGCAGCTTTCCCGGGCTAGCGGGTCCGGGGGGGGTCTCCAATGAGCAGTTCTTC CASSFPGLAGPGGVSNEQFF
. TRBJ2-7 TRBV5-1 . TGCGCCAACCCAACGACTTCTCCCCCCTACGAGCAGTACTTC CANPTTSPPYEQYF
. TRBJ2-1 TRBV5-4 . TGTGCCAGCAATTTGAGGGGGGGCAGGAATGAGCAGTTCTTC CASNLRGGRNEQFF
. TRBJ1-2 TRBV5-8 once TGTGCCAGCAGCCCGGAGCGGGGATCTAACTATGGCTACACCTTC CASSPERGSNYGYTF
TRBD2 TRBJ2-3 TRBV27 . TGTGCCAGCAGTGCGGGACCTACTAGCGGGGGGACAGATACGCAGTATTTT CASSAGPTSGGTDTQYF
TRBD1 TRBJ2-7 TRBV11-2 . TGTGCCAGCAGCTGGACAGGGCTAGCCTACGAGCAGTACTTC CASSWTGLAYEQYF
. TRBJ1-5 TRBV19 . TGTGCCAGTAGTTCCTGGGTTCTTACAGGGAATCAGCCCCAGCATTTT CASSSWVLTGNQPQHF
TRBD1 TRBJ1-6 TRBV4-1 . TGCGCCCGCAGCCCCGGACAGGGGGCGCACAATTCACCCCTCCACTTT CARSPGQGAHNSPLHF
. TRBJ2-5 TRBV18 once TGTGCCAGCTCACCCCTCAGGGGTCCTAACGGAGAGACCCAGTACTTC CASSPLRGPNGETQYF
TRBD1 TRBJ2-3 TRBV27 . TGTGCCAGCAGACAGGGGCTGTGGGGGACCTACACAGATACGCAGTATTTT CASRQGLWGTYTDTQYF
. TRBJ1-5 TRBV5-3 . TGTGCCAGAAGCGGGGGGGAGTCCCTCCCGCCCCAGCATTTT CARSGGESLPPQHF
. TRBJ1-2 TRBV7-9 . TGTGCCAGCAGCTTAGACTGGGGCGGCTACACCTTC CASSLDWGGYTF